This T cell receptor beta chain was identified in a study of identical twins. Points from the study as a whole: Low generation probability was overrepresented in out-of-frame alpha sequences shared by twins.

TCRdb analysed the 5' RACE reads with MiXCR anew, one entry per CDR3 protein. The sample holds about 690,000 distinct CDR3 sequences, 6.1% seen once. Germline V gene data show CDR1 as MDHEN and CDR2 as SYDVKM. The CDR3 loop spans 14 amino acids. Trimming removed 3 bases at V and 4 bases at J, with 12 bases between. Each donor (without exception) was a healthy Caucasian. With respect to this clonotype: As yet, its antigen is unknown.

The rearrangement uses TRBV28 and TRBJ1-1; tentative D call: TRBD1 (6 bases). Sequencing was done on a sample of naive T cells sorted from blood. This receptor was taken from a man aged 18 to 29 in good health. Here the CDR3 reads CASSLGLTGTEAFF. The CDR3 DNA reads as TGTGCCAGCAGTTTGGGTTTGACAGGCACTGAAGCTTTCTTT.